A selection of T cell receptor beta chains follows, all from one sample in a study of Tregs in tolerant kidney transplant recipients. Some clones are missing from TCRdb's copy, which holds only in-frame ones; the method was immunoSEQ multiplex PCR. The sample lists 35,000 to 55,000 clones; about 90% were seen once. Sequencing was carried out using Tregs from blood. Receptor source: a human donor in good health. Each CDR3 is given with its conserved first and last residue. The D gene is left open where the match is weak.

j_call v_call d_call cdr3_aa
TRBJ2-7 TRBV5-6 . CASSLRAVLKQYF
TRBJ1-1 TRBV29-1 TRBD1 CRTGQVNEAFF
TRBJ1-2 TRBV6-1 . CASSPQGANYGYTF
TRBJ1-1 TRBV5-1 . CASSSSYWGVNTEAFF
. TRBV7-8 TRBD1 CASSLGQGAYYEQYF
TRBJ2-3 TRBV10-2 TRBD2 CASSESRLAGVSDTQYF
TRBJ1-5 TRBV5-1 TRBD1 CASSLDPGGYDQPQHF
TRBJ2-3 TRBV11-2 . CASSDGHSTDTQYF
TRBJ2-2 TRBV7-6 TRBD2 CASSKPTSGGFANTGELFF
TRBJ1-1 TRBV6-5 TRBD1 CASSYSQGAFTEAFF
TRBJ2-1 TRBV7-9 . CASSLSASMNEQFF
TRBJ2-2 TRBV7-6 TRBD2 CASSLAGLAGVPGELFF
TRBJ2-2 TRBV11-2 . CASSFTGVTGELFF
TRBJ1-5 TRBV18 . CASSKEKGNQPQHF
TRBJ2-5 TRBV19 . CASSPPGIQETQYF
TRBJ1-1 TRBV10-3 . CAISESSEGRSLNTEAFF
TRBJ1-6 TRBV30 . CAWQASHNSPLHF
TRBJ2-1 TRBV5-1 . CASSRGTGRNEQFF
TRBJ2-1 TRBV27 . CASSPQNYNEQFF
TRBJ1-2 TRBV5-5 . CASSLGGAFYGYTF
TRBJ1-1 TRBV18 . CASSLGPGEAFF
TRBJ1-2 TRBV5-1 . CASRDIRALDYGYTF
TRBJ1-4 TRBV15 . CATSRGVTGRSEEKLFF
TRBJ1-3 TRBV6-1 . CASSEITGSRSGNTIYF
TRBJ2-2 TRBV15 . CATSRGDRQNTGELFF
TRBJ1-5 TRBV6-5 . CASSYSGTADQPQHF
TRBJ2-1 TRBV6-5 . CASTSTPVSPHEQFF
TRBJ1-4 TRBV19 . CASSPRVSSTNEKLFF
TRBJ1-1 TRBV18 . CASSPRPGGANTEAFF
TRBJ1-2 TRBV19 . CASKKRANGYTF
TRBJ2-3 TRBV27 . CASSPIIQTDTQYF
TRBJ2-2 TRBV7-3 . CASSSGQYGELFF
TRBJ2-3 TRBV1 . CTSRLPWSGAGDTQYF
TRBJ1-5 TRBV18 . CASSYRDGPNQPQHF
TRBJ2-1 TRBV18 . CASSPPGRGEEEQFF
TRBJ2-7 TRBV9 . CASIGCSYEQYF
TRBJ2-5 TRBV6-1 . CASTARVEETQYF
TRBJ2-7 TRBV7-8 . CASSSLSFAYEQYF
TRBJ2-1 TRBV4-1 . CASSQETGGITLSYNEQFF
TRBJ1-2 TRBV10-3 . CAISERGYGYTF
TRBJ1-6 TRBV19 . CASSIKRLSNSPLHF
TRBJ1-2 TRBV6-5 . CASSNGGGGYTF
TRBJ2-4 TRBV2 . CASTHPNRDENIQYF
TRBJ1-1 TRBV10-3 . CAAKDNLNTEAFF
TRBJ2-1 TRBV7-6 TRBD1 CASTNDRGESNEQFF
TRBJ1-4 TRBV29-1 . CSCADGFNEKLFF
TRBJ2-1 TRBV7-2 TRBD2 CASSSRLAGGLRNEQFF
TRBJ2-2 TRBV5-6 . CASSLGEEAGELFF
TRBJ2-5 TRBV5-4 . CASKLGDGQETQYF
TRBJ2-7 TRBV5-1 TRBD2 CASSHRTSGGYEQYF
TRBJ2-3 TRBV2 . CASIRGGPPDTQYF
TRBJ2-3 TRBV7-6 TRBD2 CASSLFRLAGGNTQYF
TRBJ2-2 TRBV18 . CASSPPIGGGRNTGELFF
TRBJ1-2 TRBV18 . CASSPGGTFYGYTF